In this sample, the clone carrying this T cell receptor (beta chain) turned up many times. Its antigen remains unidentified. This record belongs to a study of regulatory T cells in long-lasting Graves disease. Relying on iRepertoire HTBI primers and Arm-PCR of CDR3 regions, the team built TCR beta libraries. MiXCR, run by TCRdb on the multiplex PCR reads, gives a single entry per CDR3 protein. The table lists hundreds of thousands of distinct CDR3 sequences, around 19% of them singletons, with roughly 27% in the top ten. Study-wide findings and caveats: Whereas 1,000 or so public clonotypes were shared by new patients, persistent patients shared more, at some 2,900. Samples came from peripheral blood alone, without thyroid tissue.

The trim removed 5 bases at V and 5 bases at J, leaving 6 bases unmatched. The CDR3 covers 13 residues. CDR1 and CDR2 (germline): MNHNS, SASEGT. Indicated time point: persistent/refractory GD, antithyroid drugs over 5 years with positive TRAb. PBMC RNA was the source of the TCR library. The chain uses TRBV6-1 and TRBJ2-7, with 7 nucleotides matching TRBD1. The source is a female donor with Graves disease. The source was peripheral blood mononuclear cells (PBMCs), collected when the disease was refractory, from a patient treated with antithyroid drugs. The CDR3 reads CASSRQGTNEQYF. The CDR3 coding sequence is TGTGCCAGCAGTAGACAGGGTACCAACGAGCAGTACTTC.